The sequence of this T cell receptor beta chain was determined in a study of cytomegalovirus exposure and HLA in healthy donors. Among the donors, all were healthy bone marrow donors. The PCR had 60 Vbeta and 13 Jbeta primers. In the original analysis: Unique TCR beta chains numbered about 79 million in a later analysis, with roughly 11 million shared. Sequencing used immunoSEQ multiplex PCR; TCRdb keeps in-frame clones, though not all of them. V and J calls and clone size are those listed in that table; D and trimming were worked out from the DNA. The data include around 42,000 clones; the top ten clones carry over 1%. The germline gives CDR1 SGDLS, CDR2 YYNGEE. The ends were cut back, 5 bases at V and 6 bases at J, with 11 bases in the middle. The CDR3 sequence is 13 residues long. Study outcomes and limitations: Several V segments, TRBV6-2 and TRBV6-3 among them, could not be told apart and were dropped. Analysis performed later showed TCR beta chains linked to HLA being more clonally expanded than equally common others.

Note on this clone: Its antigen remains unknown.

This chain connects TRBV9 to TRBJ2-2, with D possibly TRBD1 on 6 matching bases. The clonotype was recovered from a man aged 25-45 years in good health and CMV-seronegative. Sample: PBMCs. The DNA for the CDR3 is TGTGCCAGCAGACAGGGAATTTCCGGGGAGCTGTTTTTT. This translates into CASRQGISGELFF.